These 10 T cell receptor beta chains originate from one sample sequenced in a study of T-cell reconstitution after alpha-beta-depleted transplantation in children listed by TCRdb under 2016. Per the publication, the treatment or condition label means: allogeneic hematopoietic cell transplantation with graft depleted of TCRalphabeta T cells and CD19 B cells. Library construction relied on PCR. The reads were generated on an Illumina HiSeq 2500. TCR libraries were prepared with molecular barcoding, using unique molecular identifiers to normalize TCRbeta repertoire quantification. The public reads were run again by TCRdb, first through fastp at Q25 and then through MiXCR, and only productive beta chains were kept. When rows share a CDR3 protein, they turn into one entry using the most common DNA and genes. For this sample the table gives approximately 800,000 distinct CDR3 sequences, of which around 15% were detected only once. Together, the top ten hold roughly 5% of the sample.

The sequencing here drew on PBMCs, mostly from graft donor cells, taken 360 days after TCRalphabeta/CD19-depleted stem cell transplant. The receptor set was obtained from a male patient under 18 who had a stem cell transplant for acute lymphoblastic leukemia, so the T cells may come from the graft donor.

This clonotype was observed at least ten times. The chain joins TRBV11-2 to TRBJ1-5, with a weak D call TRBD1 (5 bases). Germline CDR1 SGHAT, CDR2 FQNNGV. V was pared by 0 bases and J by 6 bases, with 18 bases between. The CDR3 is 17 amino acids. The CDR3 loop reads CASSLEGRVGRGQPQHF. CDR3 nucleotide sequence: TGTGCCAGCAGCTTAGAAGGCAGGGTTGGGAGAGGTCAGCCCCAGCATTTT.

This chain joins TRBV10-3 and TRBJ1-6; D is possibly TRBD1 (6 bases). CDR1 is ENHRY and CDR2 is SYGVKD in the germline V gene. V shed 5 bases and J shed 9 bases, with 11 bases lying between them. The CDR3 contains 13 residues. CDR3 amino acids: CAISIQGISPLHF. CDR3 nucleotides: TGTGCCATCAGTATACAGGGTATTTCACCCCTCCACTTT.

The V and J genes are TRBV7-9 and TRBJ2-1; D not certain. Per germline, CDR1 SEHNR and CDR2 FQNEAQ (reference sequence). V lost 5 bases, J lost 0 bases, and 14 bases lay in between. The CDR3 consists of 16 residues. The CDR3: CASSRMVSSSYNEQFF. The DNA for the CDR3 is TGTGCCAGCAGCCGGATGGTGTCGAGCTCCTACAATGAGCAGTTCTTC.

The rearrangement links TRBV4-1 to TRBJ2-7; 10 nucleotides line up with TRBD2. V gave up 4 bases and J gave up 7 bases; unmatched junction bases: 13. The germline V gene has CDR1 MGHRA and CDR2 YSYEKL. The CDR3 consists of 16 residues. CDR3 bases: TGCGCCAGCAGCCTCTCATCTAGCGGGAGAGGATGGGAGCAGTACTTC. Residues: CASSLSSSGRGWEQYF.

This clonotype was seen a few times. CDR3 coding DNA: TGTGCCAGCAGCCCCGTTACAGGGCCCAAAACTAACTATGGCTACACCTTC. It is translated as CASSPVTGPKTNYGYTF. The gene calls are TRBV11-2 and TRBJ1-2, with D maybe TRBD1 (6 bases). Germline V gene lookup returns CDR1 SGHAT and CDR2 FQNNGV. The V end lost 5 bases, the J end lost 0 bases, and 19 bases lay between the germline ends. The CDR3 has 17 amino acids.

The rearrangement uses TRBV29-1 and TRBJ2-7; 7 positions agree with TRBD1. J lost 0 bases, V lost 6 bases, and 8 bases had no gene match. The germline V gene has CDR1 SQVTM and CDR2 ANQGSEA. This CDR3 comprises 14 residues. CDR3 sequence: CSVETGLSSYEQYF. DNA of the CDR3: TGCAGCGTCGAGACAGGGTTAAGCTCCTACGAGCAGTACTTC.

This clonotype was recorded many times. CDR3 coding DNA: TGCAGCGTTGCTGCGGGAGGCTACGAGCAGTACTTC. Its protein product is CSVAAGGYEQYF. V is TRBV29-1 and J is TRBJ2-7; 8 nucleotides align to TRBD2. CDR1 is SQVTM, CDR2 ANQGSEA, per germline. The CDR3 contains 12 residues. V trimming: 4 bases; J trimming: 3 bases; junction bases outside the gene matches: 2.

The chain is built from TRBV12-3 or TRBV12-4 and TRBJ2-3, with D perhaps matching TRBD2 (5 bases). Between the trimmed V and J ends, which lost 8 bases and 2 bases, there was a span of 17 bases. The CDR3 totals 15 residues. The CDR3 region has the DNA TGTGCCAGCGGTACCGGGAACACTCCCACAGATACGCAGTATTTT. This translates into CASGTGNTPTDTQYF.

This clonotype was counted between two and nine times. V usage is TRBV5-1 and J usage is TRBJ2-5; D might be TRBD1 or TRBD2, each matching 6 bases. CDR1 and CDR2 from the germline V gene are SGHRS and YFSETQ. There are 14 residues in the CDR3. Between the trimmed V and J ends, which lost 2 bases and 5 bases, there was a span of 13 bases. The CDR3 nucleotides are TGCGCCAGCAGCTTCAACAGGGCGGGGGAGACCCAGTACTTC. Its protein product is CASSFNRAGETQYF. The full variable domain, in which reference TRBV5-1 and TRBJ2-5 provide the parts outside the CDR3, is KAGVTQTPRYLIKTRGQQVTLSCSPISGHRSVSWYQQTPGQGLQFLFEYFSETQRNKGNFPGRFSGRQFSNSRSEMNVSTLELGDSALYLCASSFNRAGETQYFGPGTRLLVL.

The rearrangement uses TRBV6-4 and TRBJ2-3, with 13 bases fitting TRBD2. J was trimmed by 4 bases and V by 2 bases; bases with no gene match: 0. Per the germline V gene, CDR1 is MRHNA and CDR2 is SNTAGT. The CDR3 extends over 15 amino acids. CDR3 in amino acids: CASSDGLAGADTQYF. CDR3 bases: TGTGCCAGCAGTGACGGACTAGCGGGAGCAGATACGCAGTATTTT.